What follows are 7 T cell receptor beta chains derived from one specimen sequenced in a study of low-dose radiotherapy and immunotherapy resistance in tumors. Time point of the sample: after trial treatment. Treatment described: LDRT plus nivolumab, ipilimumab, low-dose cyclophosphamide and aspirin (RACIN trial). Gene-specific TRAV and TRBV primers were used for first-strand cDNA, covering alpha and beta chains. A constant-region primer paired with the V-primer adapter amplified TCRs over about 19 PCR cycles. TCRdb analysed the reads with MiXCR anew, one entry per CDR3 protein. The sample includes about 58,000 distinct CDR3 sequences, 23% of them seen just once. Specimen: PBMCs, collected after low-dose radiotherapy plus immunotherapy. The receptors originated from a male donor with prostate cancer.

Ten or more counts support this clonotype. The rearrangement joins TRBV11-2 to TRBJ2-1, with 9 bases matching TRBD2. V lost 2 bases and J lost 6; bases outside the gene matches: 2. CDR1 SGHAT and CDR2 FQNNGV come from the germline V gene. This CDR3 comprises 14 residues. The CDR3 bases are TGTGCCAGCAGCTTATCGACTAGCGGCAATGAGCAGTTCTTC. Encoded protein: CASSLSTSGNEQFF.

Ten or more counts support this clonotype. The chain joins TRBV11-2 to TRBJ2-5; 10 bases fit TRBD1. The CDR3 totals 15 residues. V gave up 6 bases and J gave up 2 bases; unmatched junction bases: 6. Germline V gives CDR1 SGHAT, CDR2 FQNNGV. CDR3 sequence reads: CASRDRGVNQETQYF. DNA for the CDR3: TGTGCCAGCAGGGACAGGGGGGTGAATCAAGAGACCCAGTACTTC.

This chain joins TRBV4-2 and TRBJ2-3; 9 bases map to TRBD2. This CDR3 has 15 amino acids. Trimming took 5 bases from V and 4 from J; bases not matched to a gene: 7. CDR1 and CDR2 from the germline V gene are LGHNA and YNFKEQ. CDR3 DNA: TGTGCCAGCAGCTTTGGTAGCGGGAGTTCAGATACGCAGTATTTT. Its translation: CASSFGSGSSDTQYF.

The V gene is TRBV6-5, the J gene TRBJ1-1, with a possible D match to TRBD1 (5 bases). Germline CDR1 and CDR2: MNHEY and SVGAGI. Between the trimmed V and J ends, which lost 3 bases and 3 bases, there was a span of 17 bases. The CDR3 consists of 16 residues. The CDR3 region has the DNA TGTGCCAGCAGTTATCACGTACGGAAGGGGTACACTGAAGCTTTCTTT. Its protein is CASSYHVRKGYTEAFF.

Many counts were recorded for this clonotype. The chain joins TRBV11-2 to TRBJ2-5; no reliable D call. Trimming shortened V by 0 bases and J by 5 bases, and 13 bases separated the two germline ends. CDR3 length equals 15 residues. CDR1 is SGHAT and CDR2 is FQNNGV in the germline V gene. CDR3 nucleotides: TGTGCCAGCAGCTTAGATATCGGATATTCGGAGACCCAGTACTTC. Translated, it gives CASSLDIGYSETQYF.

Details on this clonotype: Possible read error: a much larger clone is one base away. V and J are TRBV28 and TRBJ2-1; 10 bases match TRBD2. Per the germline V gene, CDR1 is MDHEN and CDR2 is SYDVKM. The V and J ends lost 6 bases and 9 bases, in that order; junction bases with no gene match: 11. The CDR3 contains 15 residues. Here the CDR3 reads CASRPASGGAVEQFF. The CDR3 DNA is TGTGCCAGCAGACCGGCGAGCGGGGGGGCGGTTGAGCAGTTCTTC.

This clonotype was observed many times. The V and J genes are TRBV7-3 and TRBJ2-2; TRBD1 might be the D (5 bases). V was trimmed by 8 bases and J by 3 bases, leaving 10 bases between them. The CDR3 is 13 amino acids. Germline-derived CDR1 and CDR2 are SGHTA and FQGTGA. Here the CDR3 reads CASGKQDTGELFF. DNA of the CDR3: TGTGCCAGCGGAAAACAGGACACCGGGGAGCTGTTTTTT.